The 27 T cell receptor beta chains presented below share a single source sample, sequenced in a study of neurological immune-mediated disorders. Using its own MiXCR run on the 5' RACE reads, TCRdb lists one record per CDR3 protein. The table has roughly 100,000 distinct CDR3 sequences, around 3.6% seen once. Sample: PBMCs. Every receptor here comes from a woman aged 45-65 years with multiple sclerosis.

In its sample, this clonotype was seen many times. The rearrangement uses TRBV20-1 and TRBJ1-2; D perhaps matches TRBD1 (5 bases). The CDR3 spans 13 residues. CDR1 is DFQATT and CDR2 is SNEGSKA in the germline V gene (reference sequence). Trimming left V 3 bases short and J 6 bases short, with 14 bases between. The CDR3 reads CSASGDFLDGYTF. CDR3 nucleotide sequence: TGCAGTGCTAGTGGGGACTTCCTGGATGGCTACACCTTC.

This clonotype has at least ten counts. V and J are TRBV6-2 or TRBV6-3 and TRBJ1-1; 7 positions agree with TRBD1. The CDR3 loop spans 14 amino acids. Germline values: CDR1 MNHEY, CDR2 SVGEGT. Unmatched junction bases numbered 6, after V lost 7 bases and J lost 1 base. The CDR3 DNA reads as TGTGCCAGCACCATGACAGGGTCGAACACTGAAGCTTTCTTT. Amino acids: CASTMTGSNTEAFF.

This clonotype came up many times. This chain connects TRBV5-1 to TRBJ2-3; tentative D call: TRBD2 (5 bases). Trimming removed 1 base at V and 4 bases at J, with 16 bases between. This CDR3 region has 16 residues. Germline assignment: CDR1 SGHRS and CDR2 YFSETQ. In nucleotides, the CDR3 is TGCGCCAGCAGCTTGCCCCTGGGAGTCACAGCAGATACGCAGTATTTT. Protein sequence: CASSLPLGVTADTQYF. The entire variable domain, with the rest obtained from reference TRBV5-1 and TRBJ2-3, is as follows: KAGVTQTPRYLIKTRGQQVTLSCSPISGHRSVSWYQQTPGQGLQFLFEYFSETQRNKGNFPGRFSGRQFSNSRSEMNVSTLELGDSALYLCASSLPLGVTADTQYFGPGTRLTVL.

This clonotype has at least ten counts. The chain uses TRBV29-1 and TRBJ1-2; no reliable D call. The V gene lost 7 bases and the J gene lost 2 bases, with 11 bases spanning the gap. Germline V gene sequence: CDR1 SQVTM, CDR2 ANQGSEA. The CDR3 extends over 12 amino acids. CDR3 coding DNA: TGCAGCGGCTTGACGGGGAACTATGGCTACACCTTC. This encodes CSGLTGNYGYTF.

This clonotype occurred many times. The chain has TRBV15 and TRBJ2-1, with no clear D. The CDR3 consists of 14 residues. The V gene's germline CDR1 is LNHNV and CDR2 YYDKDF (reference sequence). V was clipped by 1 base and J by 3 bases, with 7 bases between them. CDR3 nucleotides: TGTGCCACCAGCAGAGTAGGGCTCTACAATGAGCAGTTCTTC. It is translated as CATSRVGLYNEQFF.

Ten or more counts support this clonotype. This chain links TRBV7-2 with TRBJ2-5, with 9 bases identical to TRBD2. CDR3 length equals 18 residues. V shed 1 base and J 5 bases; nucleotides not matched to a gene: 14. Germline lookup yields CDR1 SGHTA and CDR2 FQGNSA. The CDR3 spells CASSLVRGGRGGLETQYF. CDR3 in DNA: TGTGCCAGCAGCTTAGTGAGAGGCGGGCGGGGGGGCCTGGAGACCCAGTACTTC.

This clonotype was seen a handful of times. A much larger clone sits a single nucleotide away, making a read error possible. The rearrangement joins TRBV7-6 to TRBJ2-7; 8 positions match TRBD1. Germline V gives CDR1 SGHVS, CDR2 FNYEAQ. The CDR3 loop spans 15 amino acids. The ends lost 5 bases at V and 2 bases at J; junction bases unmatched: 8. The CDR3: CASSDDRGAPYEQYF. The CDR3 nucleotides read TGTGCCAGCAGCGACGACAGGGGAGCTCCCTACGAGCAGTACTTC.

This clonotype appeared many times. This chain uses TRBV5-1 with TRBJ2-5, with D tentatively TRBD2 (6 bases). Germline assignment: CDR1 SGHRS and CDR2 YFSETQ. This CDR3 comprises 13 residues. Trimming left V 4 bases short and J 5 bases short, with 12 bases between. The CDR3 DNA is TGCGCCAGCAGCCCGGGCGGGGAGGAGACCCAGTACTTC. This encodes CASSPGGEETQYF. The whole variable domain, remainder taken from reference TRBV5-1 and TRBJ2-5, is KAGVTQTPRYLIKTRGQQVTLSCSPISGHRSVSWYQQTPGQGLQFLFEYFSETQRNKGNFPGRFSGRQFSNSRSEMNVSTLELGDSALYLCASSPGGEETQYFGPGTRLLVL.

This clonotype came up many times. This rearrangement joins TRBV12-3 or TRBV12-4 to TRBJ2-7; no firm D call. The CDR3 contains 14 residues. Trimming stripped 3 bases from V and 5 bases from J, with 14 bases between. The CDR3 DNA sequence: TGTGCCAGCAGTTTTGATATGCATAACGACGAGCAGTACTTC. This codes for CASSFDMHNDEQYF.

This clonotype was counted at least ten times. The chain uses TRBV5-1 and TRBJ1-2; D remains ambiguous. CDR3 length: 16 amino acids. The V gene's germline CDR1 is SGHRS and CDR2 YFSETQ. V was trimmed by 4 bases and J by 0 bases, leaving 16 bases between them. The CDR3 coding sequence is TGCGCCAGCAGCCCCCAACAGAGTAATTCTAACTATGGCTACACCTTC. This gives the protein CASSPQQSNSNYGYTF. Drawing the rest from reference TRBV5-1 and TRBJ1-2, the complete variable domain is KAGVTQTPRYLIKTRGQQVTLSCSPISGHRSVSWYQQTPGQGLQFLFEYFSETQRNKGNFPGRFSGRQFSNSRSEMNVSTLELGDSALYLCASSPQQSNSNYGYTFGSGTRLTVV.

This clonotype was detected ten times or more. CDR3 nucleotide sequence: TGTGCCAGCAGCTTCCTAACTAGCGCATCTATCACAGATACGCAGTATTTT. Amino acid sequence: CASSFLTSASITDTQYF. J is TRBJ2-3 and V is TRBV5-5, with 7 bases that match TRBD2. V gave up 2 bases and J gave up 2 bases; unmatched junction bases: 11. This CDR3 has 17 residues. The germline V gene has CDR1 SGHKS and CDR2 YYEKEE (reference sequence).

Many counts were recorded for this clonotype. The chain recombines TRBV5-1 with TRBJ2-5; 11 positions agree with TRBD1. Germline CDR1 reads SGHRS; CDR2 reads YFSETQ. With 4 bases clipped from V and 4 bases from J, the junction kept 6 bases outside the gene matches. The CDR3 is 15 amino acids. Here the CDR3 DNA reads TGCGCCAGCAGCCCCGGACAGGGGGCCGTAGAGACCCAGTACTTC. It codes for CASSPGQGAVETQYF.

This clonotype was counted many times. This chain links TRBV4-3 with TRBJ1-6; maybe TRBD1 (6 bases). Trimming pared 0 bases from V and 7 bases from J, leaving 13 bases between. The CDR3 covers 16 residues. Looked up from germline, CDR1 is LGHNA and CDR2 is YSLEER. The CDR3 nucleotides read TGCGCCAGCAGCCAAGAAAGTTCGACAGGAAATTCACCCCTCCACTTT. Translation: CASSQESSTGNSPLHF.

This clonotype was detected ten times or more. The rearrangement links TRBV10-3 to TRBJ1-2; D remains unclear. The germline V gene has CDR1 ENHRY and CDR2 SYGVKD. The CDR3 runs 12 residues. V was shortened by 0 bases and J by 4 bases, with 3 bases between the two germline ends. The CDR3 loop reads CAISESTYGYTF. For the CDR3, the DNA is TGTGCCATCAGTGAGTCCACCTATGGCTACACCTTC.

This clonotype was observed at least ten times. The rearrangement links TRBV20-1 to TRBJ1-2; possible D gene TRBD1, 6 bases. V dropped 0 bases and J dropped 0 bases, with 14 bases sitting between them. The CDR3 consists of 16 residues. Looked up from germline, CDR1 is DFQATT and CDR2 is SNEGSKA (reference sequence). CDR3 DNA: TGCAGTGCTAGAGATCGGACCCGGACAGCTAACTATGGCTACACCTTC. Its translation is CSARDRTRTANYGYTF.

This clonotype appeared many times. The V call is TRBV5-1, the J call TRBJ1-3; D is perhaps TRBD1 (5 bases). Germline assignment: CDR1 SGHRS and CDR2 YFSETQ. The V gene lost 2 bases and the J gene lost 0 bases, with 12 bases spanning the gap. This CDR3 spans 16 amino acids. The CDR3 bases are TGCGCCAGCAGCTTAAAGGCAGGGAGCTCTGGAAACACCATATATTTT. Translating gives CASSLKAGSSGNTIYF. The variable domain in full, with the rest retrieved from reference TRBV5-1 and TRBJ1-3, is KAGVTQTPRYLIKTRGQQVTLSCSPISGHRSVSWYQQTPGQGLQFLFEYFSETQRNKGNFPGRFSGRQFSNSRSEMNVSTLELGDSALYLCASSLKAGSSGNTIYFGEGSWLTVV.

This clonotype was counted many times. The chain combines TRBV15 with TRBJ2-2, with D tentatively TRBD1 or TRBD2 (5 bases each). The germline V and J ends were trimmed by 9 bases and 6 bases, with 17 bases remaining between them. This CDR3 is 14 amino acids long. In germline, CDR1 is LNHNV, CDR2 YYDKDF (reference sequence). The CDR3 DNA sequence: TGTGCCACTACGGGAAGGGGATCGGCCGGGGAGCTGTTTTTT. Its translation: CATTGRGSAGELFF.

This clonotype was seen many times. The J gene is TRBJ2-1, the V gene TRBV7-9; the match to TRBD2 covers 10 bases. The V and J ends lost 4 bases and 4 bases, in that order; junction bases with no gene match: 7. This CDR3 has 16 residues. Looked up from germline, CDR1 is SEHNR and CDR2 is FQNEAQ (reference sequence). CDR3 in DNA: TGTGCCAGCAGCTCAACACTAGCGGGGCCTTACAATGAGCAGTTCTTC. Translated: CASSSTLAGPYNEQFF.

This clonotype was found many times. J is TRBJ2-5 and V is TRBV5-1; 13 nucleotides line up with TRBD2. The junction had 9 bases not matched to a gene; V was cut back by 4 bases and J by 6 bases. Germline lookup yields CDR1 SGHRS and CDR2 YFSETQ. This CDR3 has 16 residues. CDR3 coding DNA: TGCGCCAGCAGCCCAACAGGGGGACTAGCGGGGCAGACCCAGTACTTC. Translating it yields CASSPTGGLAGQTQYF.

This clonotype was seen at least ten times. V gene TRBV12-3 or TRBV12-4 combines with J gene TRBJ2-7; 8 nucleotides match TRBD1. The CDR3 is 15 residues long. Trimming cost V 3 bases and J 0 bases; bases outside gene matches: 4. CDR3 region: CASSLFGTGSYEQYF. The CDR3 DNA sequence: TGTGCCAGCAGTTTGTTTGGGACAGGCTCCTACGAGCAGTACTTC.

This clonotype was counted many times. The chain links TRBV25-1 to TRBJ1-2, with D maybe TRBD1 (5 bases). CDR1 is MGHDK, CDR2 SYGVNS, per germline. Trimming removed 10 bases from V and 6 bases from J, with 24 bases in between. This CDR3 has 15 amino acids. CDR3 region: CATRKDMGRVHGYTF. CDR3 in DNA: TGTGCCACCAGAAAGGACATGGGAAGGGTTCATGGCTACACCTTC.

Concerning this clonotype itself: This could be a read error, since a much larger clone is one nucleotide away. V gene TRBV7-9 combines with J gene TRBJ1-1; maybe TRBD1 (5 bases). Germline CDR1 and CDR2: SEHNR and FQNEAQ (reference sequence). Trimming stripped 0 bases from V and 7 bases from J, with 12 bases between. The CDR3 totals 14 residues. The CDR3 here is CASSLAPGLCEAFF. CDR3 nucleotide sequence: TGTGCCAGCAGCTTAGCTCCGGGACTTTGTGAAGCTTTCTTT.

With respect to this clonotype: At one boundary the junction diverges from the germline segment, which might be a read error. V gene TRBV5-1 combines with J gene TRBJ2-7; TRBD1 is a possible D gene (7 bases). This CDR3 is 15 amino acids long. CDR1 is SGHRS and CDR2 is YFSETQ in the germline V gene. CDR3 sequence: CASSRLRGAKYEQYF. Here the CDR3 DNA reads TGCGCCAGCAGCCGACTCAGGGGGGCAAAATACGAGCAGTACTTT.

The table lists this clonotype with many counts. The chain couples TRBV20-1 to TRBJ2-7; 8 bases are shared with TRBD2. In germline, CDR1 is DFQATT, CDR2 SNEGSKA (reference sequence). CDR3 length equals 15 residues. V shed 2 bases, J shed 2 bases, and the junction held 8 bases outside the gene matches. In DNA form, the CDR3 reads TGCAGTGCTAGATCCAGCGGGGGTCTTACCTACGAGCAGTACTTC. Its protein is CSARSSGGLTYEQYF.

This clonotype was counted at least ten times. This chain links TRBV5-1 with TRBJ1-2; D ambiguous. The V gene's germline CDR1 is SGHRS and CDR2 YFSETQ. The CDR3 sequence is 14 residues long. V was trimmed by 3 bases and J by 4 bases, leaving 13 bases between them. Written as DNA, the CDR3 is TGCGCCAGCAGCTCTGGGTCGACCTCCTATGGCTACACCTTC. Translating it yields CASSSGSTSYGYTF.

The chain is built from TRBV5-1 and TRBJ1-2; 9 bases map to TRBD1. There are 15 residues in the CDR3. The V gene's germline CDR1 is SGHRS and CDR2 YFSETQ. Germline trimming cut 4 bases from V and 10 bases from J; bases unmatched to any gene: 14. CDR3 bases: TGCGCCAGCAGCAAATCCGGGACAGGGAACCATTACTACACCTTC. Its protein product is CASSKSGTGNHYYTF.

CDR3 residues: CASSLTGGAYEQYF. CDR3 in DNA: TGTGCCAGCAGCCTAACAGGGGGAGCCTACGAGCAGTACTTC. The chain employs TRBV12-3 or TRBV12-4 and TRBJ2-7; 8 bases map to TRBD1. The trim removed 6 bases at V and 2 bases at J, leaving 6 bases unmatched. This CDR3 contains 14 residues.